The 22 T cell receptor beta chains in this list originate from one sample, sequenced in a study of T cells after posttransplantation cyclophosphamide. This table comes from immunoSEQ multiplex PCR, and its TCRdb copy is limited to in-frame clones, with some not included. This repertoire holds some 50,000 clones, and none appear only once. Sequenced input: PBMCs. The receptors originated from a man between 35 and 55 years old in good health, CMV-negative, and a related stem cell transplant donor.

This clone was picked up many times. The rearrangement joins TRBV6-5 to TRBJ1-1, with D unresolved. The CDR3 has 14 residues. Germline V CDR1 and CDR2: MNHEY, SVGAGI. V was shortened by 7 bases and J by 1 base, with 13 bases between the two germline ends. The CDR3 DNA follows: TGTGCCAGCATAAGGGAGGGTACGAACACTGAAGCTTTCTTT. This gives the protein CASIREGTNTEAFF.

This clone was counted ten times or more. This chain's CDR3 is CASSYTKKANYGYTF. DNA of the CDR3: TGTGCCAGCAGTTACACTAAAAAAGCTAACTATGGCTACACCTTC. The genes are TRBV6-5 and TRBJ1-2, with unresolved D. The CDR3 is 15 residues long. V lost 2 bases and J lost 0, with 10 bases in between. From germline, CDR1 is MNHEY and CDR2 SVGAGI.

Many counts were recorded for this clone. This chain links TRBV4-1 with TRBJ1-2; 7 bases agree with TRBD1. The CDR3 extends over 15 amino acids. With V trimmed by 6 bases and J by 5 bases, 12 bases remained unmatched. The germline CDR1 and CDR2 sequences are MGHRA and YSYEKL. The CDR3, as DNA: TGCGCCAGCAGGCTAAGCCCCGACAGGGTATATGGCTACACCTTC. Encoded protein: CASRLSPDRVYGYTF.

This clone was counted many times. This chain uses TRBV29-1 with TRBJ2-7; 12 bases are a match to TRBD2. After removal of 6 bases from V and 3 bases from J, the junction contained 0 bases not matched to a gene. CDR3 length equals 12 residues. Germline V lookup: CDR1 SQVTM, CDR2 ANQGSEA. The CDR3 DNA reads TGCAGCGTGGGACTAGCGGGCTACGAGCAGTACTTC. Translating gives CSVGLAGYEQYF.

The table lists this clone with many counts. This rearrangement joins TRBV27 to TRBJ2-3; TRBD2 agrees at 7 bases. The CDR3 sequence is 15 residues long. Germline V CDR1 and CDR2: MNHEY, SMNVEV (reference sequence). V lost 3 bases to trimming and J lost 2 bases; unmatched junction nucleotides: 5. The CDR3 loop is CASSLGGGPTDTQYF. The DNA for the CDR3 is TGTGCCAGCAGTTTGGGGGGAGGGCCCACAGATACGCAGTATTTT.

In its sample, this clone was seen many times. As DNA, the CDR3 is TGTGCCAGCAGTGAACAGCCAGGTAACTCCTACGAGCAGTACTTC. Protein: CASSEQPGNSYEQYF. The chain employs TRBV6-4 and TRBJ2-7; D is uncertain. V was cut by 3 bases and J by 0 bases, with 12 bases left in between. The CDR3 totals 15 residues. Looked up from germline, CDR1 is MRHNA and CDR2 is SNTAGT.

This clone appeared many times. J is TRBJ1-4 and V is TRBV27, with 7 bases matching TRBD1. CDR1 is MNHEY, CDR2 SMNVEV, per germline (reference sequence). The CDR3 is 15 residues long. V lost 6 bases and J lost 2; bases outside the gene matches: 6. The CDR3 DNA is TGTGCCAGCAGATTCCAGACAGGGACTAATGAAAAACTGTTTTTT. Translated, it gives CASRFQTGTNEKLFF.

Ten or more counts support this clone. V gene TRBV4-2 combines with J gene TRBJ2-1; TRBD2 matches at 10 bases. Trimming removed 0 bases from V and 4 bases from J; junction bases left unmatched: 3. The germline V gene has CDR1 LGHNA and CDR2 YNFKEQ. The CDR3 runs 16 residues. CDR3 nucleotides: TGTGCCAGCAGCCAAGACGGACTAGCGGAATACAATGAGCAGTTCTTC. As protein: CASSQDGLAEYNEQFF.

This clone was recorded many times. The chain carries TRBV28 and TRBJ2-7; weak D call: TRBD2 (7 bases). The CDR3 loop spans 14 amino acids. The germline V and J ends were trimmed by 3 bases and 6 bases, with 15 bases remaining between them. Germline CDR1 is MDHEN and CDR2 is SYDVKM. The DNA of the CDR3 is TGTGCCAGCAGTTTGAGGAGGGGGGGCCCCGAGCAGTACTTC. This codes for CASSLRRGGPEQYF.

There are many counts of this clone. The rearrangement uses TRBV28 and TRBJ2-1; TRBD2 agrees at 14 bases. The ends lost 3 bases at V and 10 bases at J; junction bases unmatched: 5. Germline CDR1 reads MDHEN; CDR2 reads SYDVKM. The length of the CDR3 is 15 residues. The CDR3 bases are TGTGCCAGCAGTTTTTGGACTAGCGGGAGGAGCGAGCAGTTCTTC. Protein: CASSFWTSGRSEQFF.

This clone came up many times. V and J are TRBV28 and TRBJ1-2; 7 nucleotides align to TRBD1. CDR1 MDHEN and CDR2 SYDVKM come from the germline V gene. J gave up 2 bases and V 11 bases, and 5 bases lay outside the gene matches. The CDR3 totals 12 residues. The CDR3 spells CALRDSNYGYTF. The CDR3 coding sequence is TGTGCCCTCCGGGACAGCAACTATGGCTACACCTTC.

The table lists this clone with a few counts. The chain carries TRBV7-9 and TRBJ1-6, with D possibly matching TRBD1 (5 bases). Germline lookup yields CDR1 SEHNR and CDR2 FQNEAQ (reference sequence). Trimming removed 1 base from V and 6 bases from J, with 10 bases in between. The CDR3 is 15 amino acids. The CDR3 sequence is CASSLEGTANSPLHF. The CDR3 DNA reads as TGTGCCAGCAGCTTAGAGGGGACTGCTAATTCACCCCTCCACTTT.

In this sample, this clone turned up many times. This chain connects TRBV10-3 to TRBJ2-7; 8 positions match TRBD1. Germline lookup yields CDR1 ENHRY and CDR2 SYGVKD. The trim removed 10 bases at V and 3 bases at J, leaving 8 bases unmatched. The CDR3 loop spans 13 amino acids. CDR3 nucleotide sequence: TGTGCCACCACCGGGACAGGTGACTACGAGCAGTACTTC. It yields the protein CATTGTGDYEQYF.

This clone was seen ten or more times. The chain employs TRBV11-2 and TRBJ2-2, with TRBD2 identical over 7 bases. V shed 0 bases and J 5 bases; nucleotides not matched to a gene: 3. The CDR3 loop spans 15 amino acids. CDR1 and CDR2 (germline): SGHAT, FQNNGV. The CDR3 reads CASSLDRGETGELFF. The DNA for the CDR3 is TGTGCCAGCAGCTTAGATCGGGGGGAGACCGGGGAGCTGTTTTTT.

There are many counts of this clone. The CDR3 nucleotides are TGCAGCGTTGAAATAGCGGAAGATACGCAGTATTTT. It specifies CSVEIAEDTQYF. V and J are TRBV29-1 and TRBJ2-3; D is perhaps TRBD2 (6 bases). V lost 2 bases to trimming and J lost 5 bases, with 8 bases between them. CDR3 length equals 12 residues. Germline-derived CDR1 and CDR2 are SQVTM and ANQGSEA.

This clone was counted at least ten times. V and J are TRBV7-2 and TRBJ2-4; no clear D. The CDR3 spans 12 residues. Trimming took 1 base from V and 8 from J, leaving 6 bases between them. CDR1 is SGHTA, CDR2 FQGNSA, per germline. The CDR3 region has the DNA TGTGCCAGCAGCTTAGTTAATGACATTCAGTACTTC. It specifies CASSLVNDIQYF.

This clone was seen many times. J is TRBJ2-7 and V is TRBV6-5; 7 bases fit TRBD2. The CDR3 covers 15 residues. Germline CDR1 MNHEY, CDR2 SVGAGI. V lost 2 bases and J lost 3; bases outside the gene matches: 7. CDR3 in DNA: TGTGCCAGCAGTTACAAGCGGGAAACCAGCTACGAGCAGTACTTC. Amino acid sequence: CASSYKRETSYEQYF.

The V and J genes are TRBV6-1 and TRBJ1-5; no clear D. Germline CDR1 is MNHNS and CDR2 is SASEGT. Trimming cost V 6 bases and J 5 bases, with 11 bases left between them. This CDR3 is built from 13 residues. The CDR3 nucleotides are TGTGCCAGCAGCGGCGGGCTAGATCAGCCCCAGCATTTT. The encoded protein is CASSGGLDQPQHF.

This clone has a count of ten or more. The chain carries TRBV27 and TRBJ1-5; 7 bases line up with TRBD1. Germline assignment: CDR1 MNHEY and CDR2 SMNVEV (reference sequence). The CDR3 has 15 residues. V gave up 6 bases and J gave up 1 base; unmatched junction bases: 6. CDR3 nucleotides: TGTGCCAGCAGCCAGGAGACAGGGAGCAATCAGCCCCAGCATTTT. This translates into CASSQETGSNQPQHF.

This clone was detected ten times or more. This CDR3 reads CASSLIRRAANTEAFF. The CDR3 nucleotides are TGTGCCAGCAGCTTGATTCGGCGGGCAGCTAACACTGAAGCTTTCTTT. The chain uses TRBV5-6 and TRBJ1-1; D is ambiguous. V was pared by 1 base and J by 2 bases, with 15 bases between. Germline CDR1 SGHDT, CDR2 YYEEEE. The CDR3 sequence is 16 residues long.

This clone has a count of ten or more. The V call is TRBV27, the J call TRBJ1-1; tentative D call: TRBD1 (5 bases). The germline V gene has CDR1 MNHEY and CDR2 SMNVEV (reference sequence). V gave up 6 bases and J gave up 4 bases, with 24 bases separating them. The CDR3 is 17 amino acids. The CDR3 here is CASSNRFENGRGTEAFF. The CDR3 coding sequence is TGTGCCAGCAGCAACAGGTTTGAAAACGGGAGGGGCACTGAAGCTTTCTTT.

This clone was recorded at least ten times. Germline and junction disagree at one end, which may indicate a read error. The chain links TRBV30 to TRBJ1-3; perhaps TRBD1 as D (6 bases). There are 11 residues in the CDR3. In germline, CDR1 is GTSNPN, CDR2 SVGIG (reference sequence). CDR3 protein: CAWSTGGLWAF. In nucleotides, the CDR3 is TGTGCCTGGAGTACGGGGGGCCTCTGGGCTTTT.